The clone carrying this TCR beta chain was recorded at least ten times. Its antigen is unidentified. J was trimmed by 6 bases and V by 3 bases; bases with no gene match: 6. This CDR3 spans 14 amino acids. In germline, CDR1 is LNHNV, CDR2 YYDKDF (reference sequence). TCRdb passed the multiplex PCR reads through MiXCR, listing each CDR3 protein once. The top ten hold approximately 21% of the sample, which has roughly 16,000 distinct CDR3 sequences, about 64% seen once. The data were obtained in a study of breast tumors, draining lymph nodes, adjacent tissues. Study results and limitations: Tumor T cell lymph node origin was a supported hypothesis, not proven.

The chain is built from TRBV15 and TRBJ1-1; 8 nucleotides line up with TRBD1. The specimen sequenced was tumor-adjacent breast tissue. The sequence was collected from a female donor with breast cancer. Some clones in this sample may be carry-over from other donors' samples. The CDR3 reads CATSRDRVYAEAFF. In DNA form, the CDR3 reads TGTGCCACCAGCAGGGACAGGGTATATGCTGAAGCTTTCTTT. Full variable domain (outside the CDR3, taken from reference TRBV15 and TRBJ1-1): DAMVIQNPRYQVTQFGKPVTLSCSQTLNHNVMYWYQQKSSQAPKLLFHYYDKDFNNEADTPDNFQSRRPNTSFCFLDIRSPGLGDTAMYLCATSRDRVYAEAFFGQGTRLTVV.